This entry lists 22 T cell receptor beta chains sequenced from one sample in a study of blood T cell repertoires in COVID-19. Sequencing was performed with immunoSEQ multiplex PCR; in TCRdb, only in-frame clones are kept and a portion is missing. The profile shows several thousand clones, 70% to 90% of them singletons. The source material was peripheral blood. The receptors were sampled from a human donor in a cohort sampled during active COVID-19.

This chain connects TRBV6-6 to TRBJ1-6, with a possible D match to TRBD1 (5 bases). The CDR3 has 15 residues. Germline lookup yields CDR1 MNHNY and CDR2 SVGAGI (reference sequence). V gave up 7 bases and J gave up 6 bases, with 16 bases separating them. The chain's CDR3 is CASISGGTVNSPLHF. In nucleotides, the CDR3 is TGTGCCAGCATCTCGGGCGGGACGGTTAATTCACCCCTCCACTTT.

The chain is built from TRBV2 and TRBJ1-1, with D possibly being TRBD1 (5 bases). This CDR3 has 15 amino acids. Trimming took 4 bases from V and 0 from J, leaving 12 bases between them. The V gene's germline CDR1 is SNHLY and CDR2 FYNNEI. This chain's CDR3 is CASSGRGNLNTEAFF. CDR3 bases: TGTGCCAGCAGTGGCCGGGGGAACTTGAACACTGAAGCTTTCTTT.

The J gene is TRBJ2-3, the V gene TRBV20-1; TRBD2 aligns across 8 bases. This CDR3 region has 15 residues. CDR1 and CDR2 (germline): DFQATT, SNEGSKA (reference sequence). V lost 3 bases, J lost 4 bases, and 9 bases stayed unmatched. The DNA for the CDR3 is TGCAGTGCTAGTCGTGCGAGCGGGAGAGCAGATACGCAGTATTTT. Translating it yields CSASRASGRADTQYF.

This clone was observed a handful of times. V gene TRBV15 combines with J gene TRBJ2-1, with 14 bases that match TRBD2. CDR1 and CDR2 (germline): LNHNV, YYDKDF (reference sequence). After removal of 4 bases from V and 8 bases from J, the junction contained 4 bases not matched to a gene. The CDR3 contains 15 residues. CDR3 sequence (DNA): TGTGCCACCAGCAAGGGGACTAGCGGGAGTGATGAGCAGTTCTTC. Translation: CATSKGTSGSDEQFF. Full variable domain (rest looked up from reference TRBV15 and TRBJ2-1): DAMVIQNPRYQVTQFGKPVTLSCSQTLNHNVMYWYQQKSSQAPKLLFHYYDKDFNNEADTPDNFQSRRPNTSFCFLDIRSPGLGDTAMYLCATSKGTSGSDEQFFGPGTRLTVL.

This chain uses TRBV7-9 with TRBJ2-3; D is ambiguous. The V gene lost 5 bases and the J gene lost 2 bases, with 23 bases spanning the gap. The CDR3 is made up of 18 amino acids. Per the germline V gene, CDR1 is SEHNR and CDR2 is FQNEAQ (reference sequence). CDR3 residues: CASSGHLGSQIYTDTQYF. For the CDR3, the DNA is TGTGCCAGCAGCGGCCATTTGGGCTCCCAAATTTACACAGATACGCAGTATTTT.

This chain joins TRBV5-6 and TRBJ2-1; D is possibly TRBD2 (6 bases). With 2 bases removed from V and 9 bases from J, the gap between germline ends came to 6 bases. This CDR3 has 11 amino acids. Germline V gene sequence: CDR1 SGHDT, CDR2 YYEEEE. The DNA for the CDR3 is TGTGCCAGCAGCTTCGGGGGTGAGCAGTTCTTC. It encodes CASSFGGEQFF.

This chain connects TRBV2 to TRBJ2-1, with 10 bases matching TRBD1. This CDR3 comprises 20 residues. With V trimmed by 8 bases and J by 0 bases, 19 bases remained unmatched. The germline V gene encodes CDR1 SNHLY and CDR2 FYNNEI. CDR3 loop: CASPRLRDRGAVRSYNEQFF. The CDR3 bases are TGTGCCAGCCCCCGACTCCGGGACAGGGGAGCGGTTCGCTCCTACAATGAGCAGTTCTTC.

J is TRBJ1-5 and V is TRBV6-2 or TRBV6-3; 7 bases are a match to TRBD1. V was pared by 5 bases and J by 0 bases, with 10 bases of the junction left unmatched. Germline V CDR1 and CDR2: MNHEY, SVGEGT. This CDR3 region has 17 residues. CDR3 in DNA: TGTGCCAGCAGTCCAATTGAGGGGGCAGGTAGCAATCAGCCCCAGCATTTT. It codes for CASSPIEGAGSNQPQHF.

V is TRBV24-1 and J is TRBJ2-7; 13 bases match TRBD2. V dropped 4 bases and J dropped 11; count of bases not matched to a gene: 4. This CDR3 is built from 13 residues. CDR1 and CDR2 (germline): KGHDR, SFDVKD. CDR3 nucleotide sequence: TGTGCCACCAGTGAACTAGCGGGAGGGAGGAAGTACTTC. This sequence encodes CATSELAGGRKYF.

CDR3 sequence reads: CASSFGTGDNQPQHF. In nucleotides, the CDR3 is TGTGCCAGCAGCTTCGGGACAGGGGACAATCAGCCCCAGCATTTT. The chain is built from TRBV7-8 and TRBJ1-5; 10 bases are shared with TRBD1. The CDR3 has 15 residues. Germline V gene data show CDR1 as SGHVS and CDR2 as FQNEAQ. V lost 3 bases to trimming and J lost 3 bases; unmatched junction nucleotides: 2.

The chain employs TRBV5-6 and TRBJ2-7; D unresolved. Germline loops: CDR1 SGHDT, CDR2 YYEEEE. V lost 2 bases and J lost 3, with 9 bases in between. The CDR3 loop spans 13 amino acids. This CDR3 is CASSFYYSYEQYF. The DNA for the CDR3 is TGTGCCAGCAGCTTTTATTACAGCTACGAGCAGTACTTC.

The CDR3 loop reads CASSLDRGQGARYEQYF. For the CDR3, the DNA is TGCGCCAGCAGCTTGGATCGAGGACAGGGGGCGAGGTACGAGCAGTACTTC. This chain uses TRBV5-1 with TRBJ2-7, with TRBD1 matching over 11 bases. Germline V gene sequence: CDR1 SGHRS, CDR2 YFSETQ. The junction had 9 bases not matched to a gene; V was cut back by 0 bases and J by 4 bases. This CDR3 comprises 17 residues. Using reference TRBV5-1 and TRBJ2-7 for the parts outside the CDR3, the full variable domain is KAGVTQTPRYLIKTRGQQVTLSCSPISGHRSVSWYQQTPGQGLQFLFEYFSETQRNKGNFPGRFSGRQFSNSRSEMNVSTLELGDSALYLCASSLDRGQGARYEQYFGPGTRLTVT.

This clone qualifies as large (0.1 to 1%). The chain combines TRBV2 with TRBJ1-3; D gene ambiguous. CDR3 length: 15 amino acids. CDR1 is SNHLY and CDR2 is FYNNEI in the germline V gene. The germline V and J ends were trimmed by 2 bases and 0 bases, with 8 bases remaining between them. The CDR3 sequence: CASSESSFSGNTIYF. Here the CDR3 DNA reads TGTGCCAGCAGTGAAAGCTCATTCTCTGGAAACACCATATATTTT. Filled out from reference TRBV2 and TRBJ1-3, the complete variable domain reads EPEVTQTPSHQVTQMGQEVILRCVPISNHLYFYWYRQILGQKVEFLVSFYNNEISEKSEIFDDQFSVERPDGSNFTLKIRSTKLEDSAMYFCASSESSFSGNTIYFGEGSWLTVV.

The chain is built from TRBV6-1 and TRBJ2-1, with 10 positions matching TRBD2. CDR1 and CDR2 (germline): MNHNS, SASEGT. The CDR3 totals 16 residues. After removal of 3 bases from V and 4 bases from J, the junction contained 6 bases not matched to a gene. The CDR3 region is CASSEIAGGGYNEQFF. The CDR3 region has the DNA TGTGCCAGCAGTGAGATAGCGGGAGGAGGATACAATGAGCAGTTCTTC.

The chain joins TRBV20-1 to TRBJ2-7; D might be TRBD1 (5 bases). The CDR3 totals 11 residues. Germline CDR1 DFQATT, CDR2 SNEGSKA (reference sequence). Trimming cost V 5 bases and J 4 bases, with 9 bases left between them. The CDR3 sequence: CSAPQGYEQYF. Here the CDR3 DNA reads TGCAGTGCTCCGCAGGGATACGAGCAGTACTTC.

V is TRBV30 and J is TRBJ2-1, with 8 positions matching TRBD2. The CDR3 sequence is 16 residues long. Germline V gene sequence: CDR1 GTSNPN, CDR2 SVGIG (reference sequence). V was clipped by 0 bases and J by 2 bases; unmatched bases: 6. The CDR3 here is CAWSVREELPYNEQFF. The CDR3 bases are TGTGCCTGGAGTGTGCGGGAGGAACTCCCCTACAATGAGCAGTTCTTC.

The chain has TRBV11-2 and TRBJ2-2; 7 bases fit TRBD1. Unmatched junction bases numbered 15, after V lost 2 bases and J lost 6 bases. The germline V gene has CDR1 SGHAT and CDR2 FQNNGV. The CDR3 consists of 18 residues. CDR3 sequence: CASSLWVHRFQGAGELFF. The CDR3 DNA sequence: TGTGCCAGCAGCTTATGGGTTCACCGATTTCAGGGGGCCGGGGAGCTGTTTTTT.

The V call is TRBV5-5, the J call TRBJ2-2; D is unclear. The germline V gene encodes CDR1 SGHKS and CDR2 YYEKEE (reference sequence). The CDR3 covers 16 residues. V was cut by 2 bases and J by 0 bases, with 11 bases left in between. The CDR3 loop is CASSFSSLPNTGELFF. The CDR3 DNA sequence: TGTGCCAGCAGCTTTAGTAGTCTCCCGAACACCGGGGAGCTGTTTTTT. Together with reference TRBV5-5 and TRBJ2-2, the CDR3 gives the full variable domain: DAGVTQSPTHLIKTRGQQVTLRCSPISGHKSVSWYQQVLGQGPQFIFQYYEKEERGRGNFPDRFSARQFPNYSSELNVNALLLGDSALYLCASSFSSLPNTGELFFGEGSRLTVL.

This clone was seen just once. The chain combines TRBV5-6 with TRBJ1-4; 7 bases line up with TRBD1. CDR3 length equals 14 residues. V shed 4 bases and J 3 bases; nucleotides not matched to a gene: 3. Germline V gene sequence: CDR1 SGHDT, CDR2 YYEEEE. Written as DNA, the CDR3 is TGTGCCAGCAGCGGGACAGATTCTAATGAAAAACTGTTTTTT. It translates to CASSGTDSNEKLFF.

The CDR3 DNA reads as TGTGCCAGCAGCTTAATCGCTGGGAGTCAAACTGAAGCTTTCTTT. Its protein is CASSLIAGSQTEAFF. This chain links TRBV7-6 with TRBJ1-1; D unclear. The CDR3 has 15 residues. From germline, CDR1 is SGHVS and CDR2 FNYEAQ. V dropped 2 bases and J dropped 5 bases, with 15 bases sitting between them.

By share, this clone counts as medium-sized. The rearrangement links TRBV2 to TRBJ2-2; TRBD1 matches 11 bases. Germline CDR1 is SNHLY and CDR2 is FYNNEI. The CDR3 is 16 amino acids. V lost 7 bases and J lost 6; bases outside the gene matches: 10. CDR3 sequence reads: CASMGDRGTRAGELFF. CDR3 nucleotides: TGTGCCAGCATGGGGGACAGGGGGACTCGGGCCGGGGAGCTGTTTTTT.

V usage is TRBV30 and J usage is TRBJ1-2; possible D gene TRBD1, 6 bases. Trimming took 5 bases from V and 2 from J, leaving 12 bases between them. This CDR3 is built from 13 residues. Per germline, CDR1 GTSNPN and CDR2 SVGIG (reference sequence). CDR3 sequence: CAWQTQGNYGYTF. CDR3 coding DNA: TGTGCCTGGCAAACCCAGGGGAACTATGGCTACACCTTC.